Listed below are T cell receptor beta chains from one sample, sequenced in a study of shared clonotypes between healthy human individuals. This table comes from immunoSEQ multiplex PCR, and its TCRdb copy is limited to in-frame clones, with some not included. This table holds about 1 million clones, roughly 80% found once. The source material was memory CD4+ T cells sorted from blood. Receptors originate from a man between 18 and 29 years old in good health. The CDR3 runs from the conserved cysteine through the conserved F or W. A D gene is named only where the DNA matches it firmly. The size of a clone is reported for some rows only, either as once, few or many, or as a class for expanded clones.

.,TRBV2,TRBJ2-3,.,TGTGCCAGCACCTATGCTAGGGCCCAAGATACGCAGTATTTT,CASTYARAQDTQYF
TRBD1,TRBV19,TRBJ1-4,.,TGTGCCAGTAGAACAGGGGAGTTTAATGAAAAACTGTTTTTT,CASRTGEFNEKLFF
TRBD1,TRBV11-1,TRBJ2-2,.,TGTGCCACAGGACAGGGAGCCACCGGGGAGCTGTTTTTT,CATGQGATGELFF
.,TRBV25-1,TRBJ2-3,.,TGTGCCAGCAGTGAATCCTCTTATGGGGCTAGCACAGATACGCAGTATTTT,CASSESSYGASTDTQYF
.,TRBV6-1,TRBJ2-3,.,TGTGCCAGCAGTGAAGGACTGCGTGGGGATACGCAGTATTTT,CASSEGLRGDTQYF
TRBD1,TRBV5-1,TRBJ1-2,.,TGCGCCAGCAGCGGGGGACAGACGATTAACTATGGCTACACCTTC,CASSGGQTINYGYTF
.,TRBV28,TRBJ1-4,.,TGTGCCAGCCATCTCGGGGCCCCTAATGAAAAACTGTTTTTT,CASHLGAPNEKLFF
.,TRBV9,TRBJ1-1,.,TGTGCCAGCAGCGGACTGAAGAACACTGAAGCTTTCTTT,CASSGLKNTEAFF
.,TRBV5-1,TRBJ2-5,.,TGCGCCAGCAGCTTGTCCCAGTATGAGACCCAGTACTTC,CASSLSQYETQYF
TRBD1,TRBV6-1,TRBJ1-6,.,TGTGCCAGCAGTGAGAGCGGGACAGGGTCACCCCTCCACTTT,CASSESGTGSPLHF
TRBD1,TRBV18,TRBJ2-3,.,TGTGCCAGCTCCCGGGACAGCACCGGGCTGGCCGGCGCAGATACGCAGTATTTT,CASSRDSTGLAGADTQYF
TRBD2,TRBV30,TRBJ2-2,.,TGTGCCTGGAGTGTATCGAGGACTAGCGGTATAGCCGGGGAGCTGTTTTTT,CAWSVSRTSGIAGELFF
.,TRBV28,TRBJ2-2,few,TGTGCCAGCAGTTTATGGGGGACCGGGGAGCTGTTTTTT,CASSLWGTGELFF
TRBD1,TRBV30,TRBJ1-1,few,TGTGCCTGGACCCAGGGGGGGCGAACTGAAGCTTTCTTT,CAWTQGGRTEAFF
TRBD1,TRBV27,TRBJ1-2,.,TGTGCCAGCAGCGAGGGACAGGGATACTATGGCTACACCTTC,CASSEGQGYYGYTF
TRBD2,TRBV5-4,TRBJ2-3,once,TGTGCCAGCAGCTTGTCTAGCGGGCCTAACACAGATACGCAGTATTTT,CASSLSSGPNTDTQYF
.,TRBV7-9,TRBJ1-1,.,TGTGCCAGCAGCCCCCGGGGTTTGGGGGCGAACACTGAAGCTTTCTTT,CASSPRGLGANTEAFF
.,TRBV6-5,TRBJ1-5,few,TGTGCCAGCAGTTACTCGACGGGGTATCAGCCCCAGCATTTT,CASSYSTGYQPQHF
.,TRBV28,TRBJ2-6,many,TGTGCCAGCCAGGGGTACTCTGGGGCCAACGTCCTGACTTTC,CASQGYSGANVLTF
.,TRBV28,TRBJ1-2,.,TGTGCCAGCAGCCGGGACCCCGGCAACTATGGCTACACCTTC,CASSRDPGNYGYTF
TRBD2,TRBV18,TRBJ2-4,.,TGTGCCAGCTCACCCGGGGGGGCCGGGTTTGACATTCAGTACTTC,CASSPGGAGFDIQYF
.,TRBV6-1,TRBJ1-1,few,TGTGCCAGCAGTGCGGGTCGGAACACTGAAGCTTTCTTT,CASSAGRNTEAFF
TRBD1,TRBV6-1,TRBJ1-2,.,TGTGCCAGCTCCTGGACAGGGAGCGATGGCTACACCTTC,CASSWTGSDGYTF
.,TRBV6-5,TRBJ2-7,.,TGTGCCAGCGGAATTAACTACGAGCAGTACTTC,CASGINYEQYF
.,TRBV2,TRBJ2-3,.,TGTGCCAGCCTCCCCCTCACTAGCACAGATACGCAGTATTTT,CASLPLTSTDTQYF
.,TRBV30,TRBJ2-5,.,TGTGCCTGGAGTTTTTATGGACTCAAAGAGACCCAGTACTTC,CAWSFYGLKETQYF
TRBD2,TRBV2,TRBJ2-1,.,TGTGCCAGCAGGGCCGGACTAGCGGGCGCATACAATGAGCAGTTCTTC,CASRAGLAGAYNEQFF
TRBD1,TRBV11-2,TRBJ2-1,.,TGTGCCAGCAGCTCAGGGGGTTCCTACAATGAGCAGTTCTTC,CASSSGGSYNEQFF
TRBD2,TRBV9,TRBJ2-7,.,TGTGCCAGCATGTCAACCTGGGGCTATTTATCCCCGGGGGGACTAGCCCTCCGCGAGCAGTACTTC,CASMSTWGYLSPGGLALREQYF
.,TRBV5-1,TRBJ1-1,.,TGCGCCAGCAGCTTGCGCTCCATGAACACTGAAGCTTTCTTT,CASSLRSMNTEAFF
.,TRBV5-1,TRBJ2-2,.,TGCGCCAGCAGCTTGTTGGAAGGGGACCCCACCGGGGAGCTGTTTTTT,CASSLLEGDPTGELFF
TRBD1,TRBV29-1,TRBJ2-5,few,TGCAGCGCCTGGACAGGGGGCAGCGGAGAGACCCAGTACTTC,CSAWTGGSGETQYF
.,TRBV14,TRBJ2-7,.,TGTGCCAGCAGCCAAAGCGGTGGCTCCTACGAGCAGTACTTC,CASSQSGGSYEQYF
TRBD2,TRBV9,TRBJ2-2,.,TGTGCCAGCAGCATTGGACTAGCGGGAGTCGTTGACGGGGAGCTGTTTTTT,CASSIGLAGVVDGELFF
.,TRBV6-1,TRBJ1-5,few,TGTGCCAGCACCAGTTATGGGCCCCAGCATTTT,CASTSYGPQHF
TRBD1,TRBV18,TRBJ1-3,.,TGTGCCAGCTCACCCTCCGGACAGGGGAACACCATATATTTT,CASSPSGQGNTIYF
.,TRBV9,TRBJ1-3,.,TGTGCCAGACTGTACGGGAGTGGACCTGGAAACACCATATATTTT,CARLYGSGPGNTIYF
TRBD1,TRBV18,TRBJ1-1,.,TGTGCCAGCTCACCACTAGCGACAGGGGGGGACACTGAAGCTTTCTTT,CASSPLATGGDTEAFF
.,TRBV7-2,TRBJ2-3,.,TGTGCCAGCGGCGTATACGGAGATACGCAGTATTTT,CASGVYGDTQYF
.,TRBV5-1,TRBJ1-1,.,TGCGCCAGCAGCTCCCCCGGCGGGGGTTCGAACACTGAAGCTTTCTTT,CASSSPGGGSNTEAFF
TRBD1,TRBV28,TRBJ1-2,.,TGTGCCAGCAGTGTGACAGGGGGCAGGGGCTACACCTTC,CASSVTGGRGYTF
.,TRBV2,TRBJ2-5,once,TGTGCCAGCAAGGCTCAGGCCACGGGGGACCAGTACTTC,CASKAQATGDQYF
.,TRBV19,TRBJ2-7,few,TGTGCCAGTAGTAAAGGCCCAACCTACGAGCAGTACTTC,CASSKGPTYEQYF
TRBD1,TRBV29-1,TRBJ1-5,.,TGCAGCGTTAGGGAGGGGACAGGGGATCAGCCCCAGCATTTT,CSVREGTGDQPQHF
.,TRBV30,TRBJ1-2,.,TGTGCCTCGGGACGCGCCTATGGCTACACCTTC,CASGRAYGYTF
.,TRBV10-3,TRBJ1-1,.,TGTGCCATCAGTTATAGGGGAGCCGACACTGAAGCTTTCTTT,CAISYRGADTEAFF
TRBD1,TRBV4-1,TRBJ2-5,.,TGCGCCAGCAGCCAAGGAAGGGGGCCACAAGAGACCCAGTACTTC,CASSQGRGPQETQYF
.,TRBV10-2,TRBJ1-4,.,TGCGCCAGCAGGGCAGGGGTTCCTAATGAAAAACTGTTTTTT,CASRAGVPNEKLFF
.,TRBV6-9,TRBJ2-1,.,TGTGCCAGCAGGCCTCAGAAGCGCTCCTACAATGAGCAGTTCTTC,CASRPQKRSYNEQFF
.,TRBV7-8,TRBJ1-1,.,TGTGCCAGCAGCCTAAAAAGGACAGCTTTGAACACTGAAGCTTTCTTT,CASSLKRTALNTEAFF
.,TRBV29-1,TRBJ2-3,.,TGCAGCGAGGGCGGGGCAGATACGCAGTATTTT,CSEGGADTQYF
.,TRBV7-8,TRBJ2-2,few,TGTGCCAGCAGCCCACGGACTCTTCTGAACACCGGGGAGCTGTTTTTT,CASSPRTLLNTGELFF
TRBD1,TRBV11-1,TRBJ2-7,.,TGTGCCAGCAGTCGGGACAGGGGCTACGAGCAGTACTTC,CASSRDRGYEQYF
TRBD1,TRBV7-3,TRBJ2-7,.,TGTGCCAGCAGCTTAGAGGGACAGGGTTACTACGAGCAGTACTTC,CASSLEGQGYYEQYF
.,TRBV19,TRBJ1-2,.,TGTGCCAGTTCCAGGACCTATGGCTACACCTTC,CASSRTYGYTF
.,TRBV5-1,TRBJ1-1,.,TGCGCCAGCAGCTTGTCAGGGGCGGGCACTGAAGCTTTCTTT,CASSLSGAGTEAFF